This record concerns one T cell receptor (beta chain) sequence. What it binds is not known. CDR3 size: 12 residues. Trimming removed 8 bases from V and 4 bases from J, with 11 bases in between. The germline CDR1 and CDR2 sequences are MNHEY and SVGAGI. This entry belongs to a study of T cells in Graves' hyperthyroidism and ophthalmopathy. Whole-study results and caveats: Separating ophthalmopathy from stable hyperthyroidism was achieved by a 13 V-J model. The majority of expanded thyroid clonotypes above 0.001 also appeared in blood. It was a median approximately 7.1 months before onset that the model predicted ophthalmopathy.

The source material, RNA transcripts, was used to amplify TCR beta CDR3 regions. TCR CDR3 underwent first-round RT-PCR with the HTBI primer set. Each CDR3 protein is one row after TCRdb ran MiXCR on the multiplex PCR reads. The table has 500,000 to 800,000 distinct CDR3 sequences, approximately 42% seen once; the top ten hold roughly 6.5%. The specimen sequenced was peripheral blood or thyroid tissue (not recorded which). This receptor was taken from an adult man with Graves' disease, either hyperthyroidism or ophthalmopathy (not recorded which). J is TRBJ1-1 and V is TRBV6-5; D is undetermined. CDR3 sequence (DNA): TGTGCCAGCGGAACTATGGGCACTGAAGCTTTCTTT. It yields the protein CASGTMGTEAFF.